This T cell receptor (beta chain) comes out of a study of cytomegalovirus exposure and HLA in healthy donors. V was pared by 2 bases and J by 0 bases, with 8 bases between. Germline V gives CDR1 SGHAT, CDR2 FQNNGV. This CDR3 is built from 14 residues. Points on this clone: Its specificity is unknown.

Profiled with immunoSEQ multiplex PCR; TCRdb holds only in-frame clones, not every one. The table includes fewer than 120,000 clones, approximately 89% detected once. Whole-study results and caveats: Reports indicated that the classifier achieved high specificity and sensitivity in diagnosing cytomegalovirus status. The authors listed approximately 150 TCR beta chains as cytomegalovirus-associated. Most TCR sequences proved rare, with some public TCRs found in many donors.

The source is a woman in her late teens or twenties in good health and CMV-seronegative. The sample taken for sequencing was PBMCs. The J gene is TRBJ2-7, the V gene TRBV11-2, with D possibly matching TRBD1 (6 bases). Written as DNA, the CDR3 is TGTGCCAGCAGCTTATCGGACAGCTCCTACGAGCAGTACTTC. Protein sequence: CASSLSDSSYEQYF.